This TCR beta chain was sequenced for a study of CD8 T cells in Susac syndrome. Notes on this clonotype: What it binds is not known.

The authors sequenced TCR beta from blood CD8+ and CD4+ T cells. The patients serving as multiple sclerosis controls were treatment-naive. They had stable or active relapsing-remitting disease and fulfilled revised McDonald criteria. Study-level results: The study admitted that it had a relatively small number of individuals in its TCR sequencing and HLA analysis.

When the RNA was reverse transcribed, random hexamers were used with an input of about 0.5 to 1 ug. TCRdb re-called the immunoSEQ multiplex PCR reads through MiXCR, storing one row per CDR3 protein. The data contain almost 450,000 distinct CDR3 sequences, approximately 89% of them singletons. The sequence was collected from a human donor with multiple sclerosis. The sequencing input was CD8+ T cells from PBMCs.

Here the CDR3 reads CASSHEETNTGELFF. The CDR3 DNA sequence: TGCGCCAGCAGCCATGAGGAGACGAACACCGGGGAGCTGTTTTTT. This sequence joins TRBV4-1 and TRBJ2-2, with no clear D. Germline lookup yields CDR1 MGHRA and CDR2 YSYEKL. V gave up 3 bases and J gave up 0 bases, with 8 bases separating them. This CDR3 comprises 15 residues.